One T cell receptor beta chain is described in this entry. Its specificity is not known. The read ends 3 residues before the CDR3 terminus; that terminus is restored from the germline J gene. CVID and control samples used equivalent genomic DNA input. Clones were read by immunoSEQ multiplex PCR, and TCRdb kept only the in-frame ones, dropping some. This sample comprises about 35,000 clones, none seen once only. Germline V gene data show CDR1 as SGHTA and CDR2 as FQGNSA. The CDR3 is 15 residues long. The record originates from a study of T cell clonality in common variable immunodeficiency. Findings and caveats of the study: CVID subjects shared fewer TCRbeta clones than healthy controls did.

The receptor's source is a person aged 18 to 75 in good health. Source material: peripheral blood mononuclear cells. This chain joins TRBV7-2 and TRBJ2-3, with TRBD2 identical over 8 bases. The DNA read from the CDR3 is TGTGCCAGCAGCGAACAGGCCTTCCGAGCGGGGGCG. Encoded protein: CASSEQAFRAGA. In full, the CDR3 is CASSEQAFRAGAQYF. Variable domain in full (rest from reference TRBV7-2 and TRBJ2-3): GAGVSQSPSNKVTEKGKDVELRCDPISGHTALYWYRQSLGQGLEFLIYFQGNSAPDKSGLPSDRFSAERTGGSVSTLTIQRTQQEDSAVYLCASSEQAFRAGAQYFGPGTRLTVL.